This T cell receptor beta chain was found in a study of blood T cell repertoires in COVID-19 (dated by TCRdb to between 2020 and 2021). With regard to the full study: The collaborator samples originated in the United States, Italy and Spain and spanned the acute and convalescent phases of COVID-19. The repertoires were released in a freely available public database intended as a resource for research on the immune response to SARS-CoV-2. Sample metadata almost always included a de-identified subject ID, COVID-19 status, age in years and sex. Where available, HLA class I and class II types were obtained from metadata supplied by the sample provider rather than from assay-based typing. The prospective study material was composed of cDNA or gDNA derived from T cells, B-cell-depleted T cells, or PBMCs. The samples were drawn from the first 160 participants of the ongoing ImmuneRACE study and from 1,254 subjects provided by 6 global collaborators. The dataset comprised deeply sampled blood TCRbeta repertoires from subjects exposed to, actively infected with, or recovered from COVID-19.

TCRbeta CDR3 regions were amplified from genomic DNA by means of the immunoSEQ Assay, a bias-controlled multiplex PCR. Concerning the study's data processing: Within the assay, amplification of reference gene primers was used to estimate how many nucleated cells each sample contained. Sequence reads were collapsed and filtered to measure the absolute abundance of every unique TCRbeta CDR3 rearrangement. For each sample, productive Simpson clonality was calculated by taking the square root of Simpson's diversity index across productive rearrangements. TCRdb re-hosts the immuneACCESS table, in-frame sequences only. Its copies lack some clones; in the studies checked, an unresolved V gene accounts for under half of them, and the cause for the rest is not known. The DNA gave D and trimming, while V, J and clone size come from that table. Present in this sample are 95,000 to 100,000 clones, 85% to 95% of which were seen just once. Roughly 5.6% of the sample goes to the ten largest clones.

The collaborating institutions used their own protocols to collect whole blood in K2EDTA tubes. For TCRbeta analysis, collaborators shipped samples as frozen whole blood, isolated PBMCs, or DNA extracted from either of those sample types. About this clone: What this receptor recognizes is not known. No qualities accompany the bases; no much larger clone lies one base away.

The paper's findings and limits, for the study overall: Clinical and demographic metadata were provided uncurated, with the amount varying by source and participant.

The sequence was obtained from a man aged 45-65 years with active COVID-19. The specimen was peripheral blood.

At the DNA level, the sequence is TGCGCCAGCAGCTTGGAGGGTCTCTCCGGGGCCCAGTACTTC. Translation gives CASSLEGLSGAQYF. The rearrangement joined TRBV5-1 to TRBJ2-5; the best D guess is TRBD2, with 5 bases matching. From a lookup of the germline V gene, CDR1 and CDR2 are SGHRS and YFSETQ. V is reduced by 0 bases and J by 9 bases, leaving a spacing of 15 bases between them. Counted from cysteine to phenylalanine, this CDR3 has 14 amino acids. Kept here is only the CDR3 DNA, which spans 42 bases and is read in frame from base 1. Extended through the reference TRBV5-1 and TRBJ2-5 proteins, this CDR3 yields the full variable domain: KAGVTQTPRYLIKTRGQQVTLSCSPISGHRSVSWYQQTPGQGLQFLFEYFSETQRNKGNFPGRFSGRQFSNSRSEMNVSTLELGDSALYLCASSLEGLSGAQYFGPGTRLLVL.